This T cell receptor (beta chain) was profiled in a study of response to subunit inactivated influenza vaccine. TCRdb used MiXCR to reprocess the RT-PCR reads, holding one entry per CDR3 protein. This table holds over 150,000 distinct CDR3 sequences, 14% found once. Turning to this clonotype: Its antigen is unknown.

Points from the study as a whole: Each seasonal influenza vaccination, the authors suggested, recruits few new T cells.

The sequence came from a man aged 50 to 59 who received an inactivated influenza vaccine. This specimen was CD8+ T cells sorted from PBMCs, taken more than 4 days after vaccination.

For the CDR3, the DNA is TGTGCCACCAGTGATTTGAAGGGCCTAGATACGCAGTATTTT. It specifies CATSDLKGLDTQYF. The J gene is TRBJ2-3, the V gene TRBV24-1; no clear D. With 0 bases removed from V and 5 bases from J, the gap between germline ends came to 8 bases. Germline V gene lookup returns CDR1 KGHDR and CDR2 SFDVKD. The CDR3 consists of 14 residues.